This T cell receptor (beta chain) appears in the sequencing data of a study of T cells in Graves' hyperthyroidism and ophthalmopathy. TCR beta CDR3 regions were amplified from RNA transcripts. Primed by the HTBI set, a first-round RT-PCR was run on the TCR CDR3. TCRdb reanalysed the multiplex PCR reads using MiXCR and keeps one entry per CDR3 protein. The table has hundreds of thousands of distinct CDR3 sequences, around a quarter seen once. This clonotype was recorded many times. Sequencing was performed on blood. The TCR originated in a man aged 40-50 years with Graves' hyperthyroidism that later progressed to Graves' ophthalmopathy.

CDR3 sequence (DNA): TGTGCCAGCAGTGGAGGGGTCTTGATCTCTGGAAACACCATATATTTT. Protein product: CASSGGVLISGNTIYF. The chain employs TRBV6-1 and TRBJ1-3; tentatively, D is TRBD1 (5 bases). Germline values: CDR1 MNHNS, CDR2 SASEGT. The V end lost 4 bases, the J end lost 0 bases, and 13 bases lay between the germline ends. The CDR3 runs 16 residues.